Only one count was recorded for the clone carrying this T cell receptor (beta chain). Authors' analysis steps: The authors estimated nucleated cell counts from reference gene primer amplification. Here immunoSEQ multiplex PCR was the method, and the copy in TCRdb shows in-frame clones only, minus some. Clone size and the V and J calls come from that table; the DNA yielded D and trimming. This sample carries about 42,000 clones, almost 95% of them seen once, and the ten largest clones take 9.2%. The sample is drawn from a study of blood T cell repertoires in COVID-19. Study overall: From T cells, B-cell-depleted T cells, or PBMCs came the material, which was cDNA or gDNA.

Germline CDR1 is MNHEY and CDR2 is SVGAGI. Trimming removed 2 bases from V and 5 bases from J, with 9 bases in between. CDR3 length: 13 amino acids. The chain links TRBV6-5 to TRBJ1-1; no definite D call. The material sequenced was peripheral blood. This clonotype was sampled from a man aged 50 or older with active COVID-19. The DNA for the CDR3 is TGTGCCAGCAGTTACGCAGGTCGGACTGAAGCTTTCTTT. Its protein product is CASSYAGRTEAFF.